This entry lists 3 T cell receptor beta chains sequenced from one sample in a study of T cell changes during pregnancy in multiple sclerosis. Data came from immunoSEQ multiplex PCR; TCRdb stores just in-frame clones and leaves some out. The sample records tens of thousands of clones, 90% being singletons. The material was peripheral blood, obtained after pregnancy. The receptors were sampled from a female donor in good health, enrolled as a control in a pregnancy study.

This sequence joins TRBV5-1 and TRBJ2-3, with TRBD2 identical over 9 bases. There are 15 residues in the CDR3. CDR1 and CDR2 (germline): SGHRS, YFSETQ. V trimming: 2 bases; J trimming: 5 bases; junction bases outside the gene matches: 6. CDR3 sequence (DNA): TGCGCCAGCAGCTTCCTAGCGGGGTTGAAAGATACGCAGTATTTT. Protein sequence: CASSFLAGLKDTQYF.

Only one count was recorded for this clone. This chain joins TRBV6-1 and TRBJ2-7, with a tentative D call TRBD1 (6 bases). This CDR3 is 13 amino acids long. Looked up from germline, CDR1 is MNHNS and CDR2 is SASEGT. The V end lost 3 bases, the J end lost 4 bases, and 10 bases lay between the germline ends. The DNA for the CDR3 is TGTGCCAGCAGTGAGGGACACATATACGAGCAGTACTTC. Amino acid sequence: CASSEGHIYEQYF.

The chain carries TRBV13 and TRBJ2-7; D perhaps matches TRBD1 (5 bases). In germline, CDR1 is PRHDT, CDR2 FYEKMQ (reference sequence). This CDR3 comprises 14 residues. V shed 1 base and J shed 7 bases, with 14 bases lying between them. Here the CDR3 DNA reads TGTGCCAGCAGCTTAGAAGGTGGCAGGGTTGAGCAGTACTTC. This gives the protein CASSLEGGRVEQYF.